Here is one T cell receptor (beta chain) with its context. These data originate in a study of blood T cell repertoires in COVID-19. Study in general: Samples came from the United States, Italy and Spain, spanning acute and convalescent COVID-19. Sample material is recorded as cDNA or gDNA derived from T cells, B-cell-depleted T cells, or PBMCs.

V was clipped by 4 bases and J by 9 bases; unmatched bases: 6. This CDR3 comprises 14 residues. Germline CDR1 and CDR2: SGHTA and FQGNSA. Sequencing used immunoSEQ multiplex PCR; TCRdb keeps in-frame clones, though not all of them. The profile shows 150,000 to 190,000 clones, around nine tenths of them singletons. The sample comprised peripheral blood. The chain combines TRBV7-2 with TRBJ2-4; 10 nucleotides align to TRBD1. The receptor's source is a woman between 70 and 85 years old with acute or convalescent COVID-19. The DNA of the CDR3 is TGTGCCAGCAGCTCAACCGGGACAGGGGCCATTCAGTACTTC. Amino acids: CASSSTGTGAIQYF. The full variable domain, with the rest looked up from reference TRBV7-2 and TRBJ2-4, is GAGVSQSPSNKVTEKGKDVELRCDPISGHTALYWYRQSLGQGLEFLIYFQGNSAPDKSGLPSDRFSAERTGGSVSTLTIQRTQQEDSAVYLCASSSTGTGAIQYFGAGTRLSVL.